One and the same sample provided the 20 T cell receptor beta chains below, sequenced in a study of T cell repertoires in cytomegalovirus infection. Antigens for these TCRs are unknown. TCRdb reprocessed the reads with MiXCR, giving one entry per CDR3 protein. The sample includes about 71,000 distinct CDR3 sequences, 20% to 25% of them seen just once. Specimen: CD8+ T cells from cultured PBMCs, collected from culture after CMV antigen stimulation. These receptors originate from a human donor in good health (CMV status not recorded). Some clones in this sample may be carry-over from other donors' samples.

In its sample, this clonotype was seen a few times. V usage is TRBV20-1 and J usage is TRBJ2-7, with TRBD1 identical over 9 bases. The CDR3 loop spans 14 amino acids. Per germline, CDR1 DFQATT and CDR2 SNEGSKA (reference sequence). Trimming took 8 bases from V and 4 from J; bases not matched to a gene: 12. Here the CDR3 reads CSSLPRDRAYEQYF. DNA for the CDR3: TGCAGTTCACTTCCCCGGGACAGGGCTTACGAGCAGTACTTC.

The chain joins TRBV6-6 to TRBJ1-1; D gene unclear. The V end lost 1 base, the J end lost 13 bases, and 16 bases lay between the germline ends. Looked up from germline, CDR1 is MNHNY and CDR2 is SVGAGI (reference sequence). This CDR3 is built from 13 residues. CDR3 nucleotides: TGTGCCAGCAGTTACTTTAAGGACGACATGGGTTTCTTT. Translation: CASSYFKDDMGFF.

The chain has TRBV6-8 and TRBJ2-3; D possibly uses TRBD1 or TRBD2 (5 bases each). With 4 bases removed from V and 3 bases from J, the gap between germline ends came to 11 bases. This CDR3 comprises 14 residues. CDR1 and CDR2 (germline): MNHGY, SAAAGT. The chain's CDR3 is CASSFAWGTDTQYF. As DNA, the CDR3 is TGTGCCAGCAGTTTCGCCTGGGGGACAGATACGCAGTATTTT.

The V call is TRBV7-6, the J call TRBJ1-4, with TRBD1 identical over 9 bases. There are 14 residues in the CDR3. CDR1 is SGHVS and CDR2 is FNYEAQ in the germline V gene. V trimming: 4 bases; J trimming: 7 bases; junction bases outside the gene matches: 4. The chain's CDR3 is CASSSGTGREKLFF. Here the CDR3 DNA reads TGTGCCAGCAGCTCCGGGACAGGGCGTGAAAAACTGTTTTTT.

The V call is TRBV6-6, the J call TRBJ2-1, with 8 bases identical to TRBD1. Losses at the gene ends were 2 bases for V and 7 bases for J; bases not matched to a gene: 10. Germline CDR1 is MNHNY and CDR2 is SVGAGI (reference sequence). There are 16 residues in the CDR3. The CDR3, as DNA: TGTGCCAGCAGTTACGCTACAGGGGGAAGGTTGAATGAGCAGTTCTTC. Protein product: CASSYATGGRLNEQFF.

The rearrangement joins TRBV15 to TRBJ2-1; D may be TRBD1 or TRBD2 (5 bases each). V was trimmed by 2 bases and J by 0 bases, leaving 20 bases between them. CDR1 and CDR2 (germline): LNHNV, YYDKDF (reference sequence). The CDR3 runs to 19 residues. CDR3 in amino acids: CATSRLGIEGSHSYNEQFF. In nucleotides, the CDR3 is TGTGCCACCAGCAGATTAGGAATCGAGGGGTCACACTCCTACAATGAGCAGTTCTTC.

This clonotype was picked up a small number of times. The rearrangement links TRBV7-3 to TRBJ2-1; no reliable D call. V dropped 7 bases and J dropped 8 bases, with 9 bases sitting between them. This CDR3 has 11 amino acids. Germline-derived CDR1 and CDR2 are SGHTA and FQGTGA. In DNA, the CDR3 is TGTGCCAGCACCGACATTCATGAGCAGTTCTTC. Its protein is CASTDIHEQFF.

This clonotype was detected a few times. The chain has TRBV7-2 and TRBJ2-7; 9 bases are a match to TRBD1. The germline CDR1 and CDR2 sequences are SGHTA and FQGNSA. J gave up 6 bases and V 2 bases, and 5 bases lay outside the gene matches. The CDR3 has 14 residues. CDR3 sequence: CASSLNRGPSEQYF. CDR3 bases: TGTGCCAGCAGCTTAAACAGGGGGCCGTCCGAGCAGTACTTC.

This clonotype was seen a handful of times. This sequence joins TRBV7-8 and TRBJ2-7; 9 bases line up with TRBD2. Germline CDR1 SGHVS, CDR2 FQNEAQ. The length of the CDR3 is 14 residues. The V segment lost 2 bases and the J segment 5 bases; nucleotides outside the gene matches: 4. CDR3 region: CASSLLAGGDEQYF. The CDR3 DNA is TGTGCCAGCAGCTTACTTGCGGGGGGGGACGAGCAGTACTTC.

The V and J genes are TRBV7-6 and TRBJ2-1; D possibly corresponds to TRBD1 (5 bases). CDR1 is SGHVS, CDR2 FNYEAQ, per germline. The ends were cut back, 1 base at V and 7 bases at J, with 8 bases in the middle. CDR3 length equals 13 residues. CDR3 region: CASSLDPGNEQFF. CDR3 in DNA: TGTGCCAGCAGCTTAGACCCAGGGAATGAGCAGTTCTTC.

This clonotype appeared a few times. This chain uses TRBV7-9 with TRBJ2-7; either TRBD1 or TRBD2 may fit D (7 bases each). The V end lost 8 bases, the J end lost 6 bases, and 17 bases lay between the germline ends. The V gene's germline CDR1 is SEHNR and CDR2 FQNEAQ (reference sequence). This CDR3 has 13 residues. CDR3 amino acids: CASSGRGPSEQYF. The CDR3 DNA reads as TGTGCCAGCTCTGGGAGGGGGCCGAGCGAGCAGTACTTC. Supplemented by reference TRBV7-9 and TRBJ2-7, the full variable domain reads DTGVSQNPRHKITKRGQNVTFRCDPISEHNRLYWYRQTLGQGPEFLTYFQNEAQLEKSRLLSDRFSAERPKGSFSTLEIQRTEQGDSAMYLCASSGRGPSEQYFGPGTRLTVT.

J is TRBJ2-7 and V is TRBV7-2, with D possibly TRBD2 on 5 matching bases. Germline lookup yields CDR1 SGHTA and CDR2 FQGNSA. V was pared by 2 bases and J by 4 bases, with 18 bases between. The CDR3 loop spans 16 amino acids. CDR3 residues: CASSLRVRNRGYEQYF. The CDR3 DNA is TGTGCCAGCAGCTTACGCGTCAGAAACCGGGGTTACGAGCAGTACTTC.

This chain uses TRBV7-9 with TRBJ2-3; D is perhaps TRBD1 (6 bases). Trimming took 5 bases from V and 0 from J, leaving 12 bases between them. This CDR3 comprises 15 residues. CDR1 and CDR2 from the germline V gene are SEHNR and FQNEAQ (reference sequence). Written as DNA, the CDR3 is TGTGCCAGCAGCCAAGGACAGACTAGCACAGATACGCAGTATTTT. As protein: CASSQGQTSTDTQYF.

The chain couples TRBV7-8 to TRBJ2-7; 7 bases match TRBD1. The junction had 4 bases not matched to a gene; V was cut back by 3 bases and J by 2 bases. The V gene's germline CDR1 is SGHVS and CDR2 FQNEAQ. The CDR3 is 14 residues long. The DNA of the CDR3 is TGTGCCAGCAGCTTTAGGACAGGCACCTACGAGCAGTACTTC. Its translation: CASSFRTGTYEQYF.

The rearrangement joins TRBV9 to TRBJ2-7; maybe TRBD2 (5 bases). Deletions cut 3 bases from V and 6 bases from J, with 7 bases between. The CDR3 contains 11 residues. Looked up from germline, CDR1 is SGDLS and CDR2 is YYNGEE. The CDR3 loop reads CASSGRGEQYF. The CDR3 DNA follows: TGTGCCAGCAGCGGCCGGGGCGAGCAGTACTTC.

The chain's CDR3 is CASSRRGALERNGYTF. The CDR3 coding sequence is TGTGCCAGCAGCAGAAGGGGGGCGTTAGAGAGAAATGGCTACACCTTC. The chain has TRBV7-2 and TRBJ1-2; D might be TRBD1 (6 bases). This CDR3 is 16 amino acids long. From germline, CDR1 is SGHTA and CDR2 FQGNSA. The ends were cut back, 5 bases at V and 6 bases at J, with 22 bases in the middle.

V gene TRBV19 combines with J gene TRBJ1-4; 8 bases fit TRBD1. CDR1 is LNHDA, CDR2 SQIVND, per germline (reference sequence). This CDR3 has 16 amino acids. With 3 bases clipped from V and 3 bases from J, the junction kept 6 bases outside the gene matches. The CDR3 sequence is CASSMGQGAPNEKLFF. CDR3 DNA sequence: TGTGCCAGTAGTATGGGCCAGGGGGCCCCTAATGAAAAACTGTTTTTT.

This clonotype was found a few times. The genes are TRBV7-3 and TRBJ2-1; D is undetermined. Trimming cost V 1 base and J 2 bases, with 6 bases left between them. Germline V CDR1 and CDR2: SGHTA, FQGTGA. The CDR3 is 14 residues long. For the CDR3, the DNA is TGTGCCAGCAGCTTAATTGGAGCCTACAATGAGCAGTTCTTC. As protein: CASSLIGAYNEQFF.

This clonotype has a handful of counts. The chain recombines TRBV5-6 with TRBJ1-2, with a tentative D call TRBD1 (6 bases). The V end lost 4 bases, the J end lost 0 bases, and 7 bases lay between the germline ends. Germline V gene data show CDR1 as SGHDT and CDR2 as YYEEEE. This CDR3 is built from 13 residues. CDR3 nucleotides: TGTGCCAGCAGCCGGACAGCTAACTATGGCTACACCTTC. Amino acid sequence: CASSRTANYGYTF.

J is TRBJ2-2 and V is TRBV7-8, with 10 bases that match TRBD1. The trim removed 2 bases at V and 6 bases at J, leaving 6 bases unmatched. The germline CDR1 and CDR2 sequences are SGHVS and FQNEAQ. The CDR3 runs to 16 residues. As DNA, the CDR3 is TGTGCCAGCAGCTTAACCCGGGACAGGGGTTCCGGGGAGCTGTTTTTT. This gives the protein CASSLTRDRGSGELFF.